These T cell receptor beta chains were read from a single sample in a study of cytotoxic CD8 clonotypes in ibrutinib-treated CLL. Clones were sequenced by immunoSEQ multiplex PCR, and TCRdb holds only the in-frame ones, with some missing. This sample yields 160,000 or so clones, of which roughly 90% are seen a single time; around 2.7% belongs to the top ten. Sample: PBMCs, taken at disease progression, from a patient treated with ibrutinib. The origin of the receptors is a human donor with chronic lymphocytic leukemia. Each CDR3 is given with its conserved first and last residue. The D gene is left open where the match is weak. Not every row has a clone size; where given, it reads once, few, many or a size class.

d_call: TRBD2
j_call: TRBJ2-2
clone_size: NA
v_call: TRBV5-6
cdr3_nt: TGTGCCAGCATAGGTCTAGCGGGAGTATCCGGGGAGCTGTTTTTT
cdr3_aa: CASIGLAGVSGELFF

d_call: TRBD1
j_call: TRBJ1-4
clone_size: NA
v_call: TRBV11-2
cdr3_nt: TGTGCCAGCAGCTCCCTGGGGACAGGGGGCGCGTTTGAAAAACTGTTTTTT
cdr3_aa: CASSSLGTGGAFEKLFF

d_call: NA
j_call: TRBJ1-3
clone_size: NA
v_call: TRBV5-1
cdr3_nt: TGCGCCAGCAGCTCAAGACAGGTTGGAGGTGGAAACACCATATATTTT
cdr3_aa: CASSSRQVGGGNTIYF

d_call: TRBD1
j_call: TRBJ2-5
clone_size: NA
v_call: TRBV5-1
cdr3_nt: TGCGCCAGCAGCTTGGGTTTGACAGGGCAAGAGACCCAGTACTTC
cdr3_aa: CASSLGLTGQETQYF

d_call: TRBD1
j_call: TRBJ2-7
clone_size: NA
v_call: TRBV4-3
cdr3_nt: TGCGCCAGCAGCCAAGATACGAGGGGGCGCGACGAGCAGTACTTC
cdr3_aa: CASSQDTRGRDEQYF

d_call: NA
j_call: TRBJ2-3
clone_size: NA
v_call: TRBV9
cdr3_nt: TGTGCCAGCAGCGTGGCAACTGATACGCAGTATTTT
cdr3_aa: CASSVATDTQYF

d_call: TRBD1
j_call: TRBJ1-4
clone_size: once
v_call: TRBV29-1
cdr3_nt: TGCAGCGTTGGGACAGGGAATGAAAAACTGTTTTTT
cdr3_aa: CSVGTGNEKLFF

d_call: NA
j_call: TRBJ1-1
clone_size: few
v_call: TRBV29-1
cdr3_nt: TGCAGCGTTGGCAGGGAGGGGACTGAAGCTTTCTTT
cdr3_aa: CSVGREGTEAFF

d_call: NA
j_call: TRBJ1-4
clone_size: NA
v_call: TRBV20-1
cdr3_nt: TGCAGTGCTAAGGGTGAAAAACTGTTTTTT
cdr3_aa: CSAKGEKLFF

d_call: NA
j_call: TRBJ1-4
clone_size: NA
v_call: TRBV27
cdr3_nt: TGTGCCAGCAGGGCGAAACAGGCTAATGAAAAACTGTTTTTT
cdr3_aa: CASRAKQANEKLFF

d_call: TRBD1
j_call: TRBJ2-7
clone_size: NA
v_call: TRBV10-3
cdr3_nt: TGTGCCACCCTCAGCCAGGGGGACTCCTACGAGCAGTACTTC
cdr3_aa: CATLSQGDSYEQYF

d_call: TRBD1
j_call: TRBJ2-1
clone_size: NA
v_call: TRBV5-5
cdr3_nt: TGTGCCAGCAGCCTGACGGACAGGGGGGCCTACAATGAGCAGTTCTTC
cdr3_aa: CASSLTDRGAYNEQFF

d_call: NA
j_call: TRBJ1-2
clone_size: NA
v_call: TRBV19
cdr3_nt: TGTGCCAGTAGTCCCGGGGCTCAGGGTCCCTCTGGCTACACCTTC
cdr3_aa: CASSPGAQGPSGYTF

d_call: TRBD2
j_call: TRBJ2-7
clone_size: NA
v_call: TRBV5-1
cdr3_nt: TGCGCCAGCAGCGAGGTAGCGGGCGCCTCCTACGAGCAGTACTTC
cdr3_aa: CASSEVAGASYEQYF

d_call: TRBD2
j_call: TRBJ2-7
clone_size: NA
v_call: TRBV6-1
cdr3_nt: TGTGCCAGCAGTGAAAACGGAGCGGGAAGAAACGAGCAGTACTTC
cdr3_aa: CASSENGAGRNEQYF